Shown below are 27 T cell receptor beta chains from a single sample sequenced in a study of human T cells and chemical hapten exposure. TCRdb ran MiXCR on the RACE reads and lists one entry per CDR3 protein. The sample yields approximately 350,000 distinct CDR3 sequences, around 6.9% seen once. Time point of the sample: patch test 1, 2 weeks after DPC sensitization. Stated treatment: therapeutic diphenylcyclopropenone sensitization with weekly scalp DPC. The input for sequencing was whole blood, taken in connection with sensitization to the hapten diphenylcyclopropenone (DPC). The receptors here all came from a woman younger than 30 with alopecia areata. Some clones in this sample may be carry-over from other donors' samples.

This clonotype occurred a few times. The chain has TRBV7-2 and TRBJ1-2; D is uncertain. CDR3 size: 14 residues. Deletions cut 1 base from V and 1 base from J, with 7 bases between. The V gene's germline CDR1 is SGHTA and CDR2 FQGNSA. CDR3 sequence reads: CASSLVQSNYGYTF. DNA for the CDR3: TGTGCCAGCAGCTTAGTGCAGAGTAACTATGGCTACACCTTC.

Remarks on this clonotype: It may be a read error: a sequence one base away is much more abundant. The chain uses TRBV10-3 and TRBJ2-6, with D possibly TRBD1 on 5 matching bases. Per germline, CDR1 ENHRY and CDR2 SYGVKD. The CDR3 consists of 15 residues. CDR3 DNA sequence: TGTGCCATCAGTGACACCAGCTCTGGGGCCAACGTCCAGACTTTC. Translated: CAISDTSSGANVQTF.

Here the CDR3 reads CATSGGGGNTEAFF. The CDR3 DNA reads as TGTGCCACCAGTGGCGGTGGGGGTAACACTGAAGCTTTCTTT. The V and J genes are TRBV24-1 and TRBJ1-1, with a tentative D call TRBD1 (5 bases). V was trimmed by 5 bases and J by 2 bases, leaving 11 bases between them. From germline, CDR1 is KGHDR and CDR2 SFDVKD. The CDR3 has 14 residues.

In this sample, this clonotype turned up many times. V usage is TRBV11-1 and J usage is TRBJ2-1, with 7 bases aligning to TRBD2. The V segment lost 1 base and the J segment 10 bases; nucleotides outside the gene matches: 13. The CDR3 totals 16 residues. CDR1 is SGHAT and CDR2 is FQDESV in the germline V gene (reference sequence). CDR3 coding DNA: TGTGCCAGCAGCTTAGAACCAGCGGGGCACGTACGGGAGCAGTTCTTC. It encodes CASSLEPAGHVREQFF.

This clonotype has ten or more counts. V is TRBV14 and J is TRBJ1-6; D remains unclear. V gave up 5 bases and J gave up 9 bases, with 8 bases separating them. The CDR3 contains 12 residues. CDR1 and CDR2 from the germline V gene are SGHDN and FVKESK. The CDR3 region is CASSTATSPLHF. The DNA for the CDR3 is TGTGCCAGCAGCACAGCAACTTCACCCCTCCACTTT.

V is TRBV9 and J is TRBJ2-6, with 8 bases fitting TRBD1. CDR3 size: 18 residues. Germline V gives CDR1 SGDLS, CDR2 YYNGEE. V shed 3 bases and J 0 bases; nucleotides not matched to a gene: 8. CDR3 region: CASSARDRPNSGANVLTF. The CDR3 nucleotides read TGTGCCAGCAGCGCCCGGGACAGGCCAAACTCTGGGGCCAACGTCCTGACTTTC.

The genes are TRBV5-4 and TRBJ1-3, with D tentatively TRBD1 (6 bases). Germline CDR1 SGHNT, CDR2 YYREEE (reference sequence). Trimming took off 10 bases at V and 0 bases at J, with 8 bases between the two ends. The CDR3 runs 12 residues. The CDR3 DNA reads TGTGCCCAGGGGCCCTCTGGAAACACCATATATTTT. Translation gives CAQGPSGNTIYF. Filled out from reference TRBV5-4 and TRBJ1-3, the complete variable domain reads ETGVTQSPTHLIKTRGQQVTLRCSSQSGHNTVSWYQQALGQGPQFIFQYYREEENGRGNFPPRFSGLQFPNYSSELNVNALELDDSALYLCAQGPSGNTIYFGEGSWLTVV.

This clonotype occurred a few times. This rearrangement joins TRBV9 to TRBJ1-3; D remains ambiguous. Looked up from germline, CDR1 is SGDLS and CDR2 is YYNGEE. V was clipped by 6 bases and J by 0 bases, with 10 bases between them. The CDR3 has 14 amino acids. The CDR3 spells CASTKLDSGNTIYF. The CDR3 region has the DNA TGTGCCAGCACCAAACTAGACTCTGGAAACACCATATATTTT.

This clonotype was seen at least ten times. The chain employs TRBV12-3 or TRBV12-4 and TRBJ1-2; unclear D gene. V was pared by 5 bases and J by 2 bases, with 9 bases between. The CDR3 sequence is 13 residues long. The CDR3, as DNA: TGTGCCAGCAGTCCAGACCTAAACTATGGCTACACCTTC. Encoded protein: CASSPDLNYGYTF.

This sequence joins TRBV6-2 or TRBV6-3 and TRBJ1-2; D remains unclear. Germline values: CDR1 MNHEY, CDR2 SVGEGT. The V end was cut by 8 bases, the J end by 6 bases, with 10 bases between. This CDR3 has 11 residues. Here the CDR3 DNA reads TGTGCCAGCCGTCGTTATGATGGCTACACCTTC. Amino acid sequence: CASRRYDGYTF.

This clonotype was picked up a small number of times. The genes are TRBV20-1 and TRBJ2-6; a possible D gene is TRBD1 (8 bases). V lost 6 bases to trimming and J lost 4 bases, with 16 bases between them. The germline V gene has CDR1 DFQATT and CDR2 SNEGSKA (reference sequence). This CDR3 has 15 residues. CDR3 coding DNA: TGCAGTGCGGGAGGGGACAGGACCGGGGCCAACGTCCTGACTTTC. It is translated as CSAGGDRTGANVLTF.

This chain connects TRBV6-5 to TRBJ2-7; possibly TRBD2 for D (5 bases). The CDR3 runs to 17 residues. V was clipped by 0 bases and J by 2 bases, with 17 bases between them. Germline CDR1 is MNHEY and CDR2 is SVGAGI. This CDR3 reads CASSYSTPDRGAYEQYF. The CDR3 bases are TGTGCCAGCAGTTACTCGACACCCGACCGGGGAGCCTACGAGCAGTACTTC.

The V gene is TRBV12-3 or TRBV12-4, the J gene TRBJ2-7, with 9 bases lining up with TRBD1. The CDR3 loop spans 15 amino acids. Losses at the gene ends were 2 bases for V and 5 bases for J; bases not matched to a gene: 7. CDR3 sequence reads: CASSLRGTGSDEQYF. CDR3 nucleotides: TGTGCCAGCAGTTTAAGGGGGACAGGGTCCGACGAGCAGTACTTC.

This clonotype was seen at least ten times. J is TRBJ2-7 and V is TRBV6-2 or TRBV6-3; TRBD2 matches at 13 bases. J was trimmed by 1 base and V by 4 bases; bases with no gene match: 10. This CDR3 region has 18 residues. Looked up from germline, CDR1 is MNHEY and CDR2 is SVGEGT. The CDR3 loop is CASSWLRTSGGRSYEQYF. In nucleotides, the CDR3 is TGTGCCAGCAGTTGGCTCCGGACTAGCGGGGGCCGATCCTACGAGCAGTACTTC.

This chain connects TRBV18 to TRBJ1-4, with a weak D call TRBD1 (5 bases). Germline CDR1 and CDR2: KGHSH and LQKENI. Deletions cut 3 bases from V and 8 bases from J, with 10 bases between. The CDR3 runs 13 residues. CDR3 sequence reads: CASSPAGTEKLFF. DNA of the CDR3: TGTGCCAGCTCACCGGCGGGGACGGAAAAACTGTTTTTT.

This sequence joins TRBV6-2 or TRBV6-3 and TRBJ1-6, with TRBD1 matching over 7 bases. There are 14 residues in the CDR3. Germline V lookup: CDR1 MNHEY, CDR2 SVGEGT. Unmatched junction bases numbered 8, after V lost 6 bases and J lost 9 bases. The DNA of the CDR3 is TGTGCCAGCAGCTCCGACAGGGCGACTTCACCCCTCCACTTT. Its protein is CASSSDRATSPLHF.

This clonotype showed up many times. The chain uses TRBV29-1 and TRBJ2-2; a weak D match, TRBD1 (5 bases). The CDR3 is made up of 16 amino acids. Germline loops: CDR1 SQVTM, CDR2 ANQGSEA. V gave up 4 bases and J gave up 1 base, with 16 bases separating them. CDR3: CSVVGQGRVNTGELFF. As DNA, the CDR3 is TGCAGCGTTGTAGGGCAGGGTCGTGTGAACACCGGGGAGCTGTTTTTT.

The chain uses TRBV3-1 and TRBJ1-1, with D possibly being TRBD1 (5 bases). V was clipped by 4 bases and J by 3 bases, with 15 bases between them. This CDR3 region has 15 residues. CDR1 and CDR2 (germline): LGHDT, YNNKEL (reference sequence). The chain's CDR3 is CASSLKPGGDTEAFF. CDR3 coding DNA: TGTGCCAGCAGCCTTAAACCTGGGGGGGACACTGAAGCTTTCTTT.

V usage is TRBV24-1 and J usage is TRBJ2-2; no firm D call. This CDR3 has 13 amino acids. Germline V CDR1 and CDR2: KGHDR, SFDVKD. Trimming cost V 0 bases and J 8 bases, with 6 bases left between them. The CDR3 DNA reads as TGTGCCACCAGTGATTTGAGTCGGGGGGAGCTGTTTTTT. Its protein product is CATSDLSRGELFF.

This clonotype showed up many times. This sequence joins TRBV5-1 and TRBJ2-3; maybe TRBD2 (5 bases). This CDR3 is built from 12 residues. CDR1 is SGHRS, CDR2 YFSETQ, per germline. The V and J ends lost 3 bases and 5 bases respectively, with 7 bases between them. The CDR3 region is CASSSEGDTQYF. CDR3 in DNA: TGCGCCAGCAGCTCTGAGGGAGATACGCAGTATTTT.

The chain employs TRBV9 and TRBJ2-7; D is uncertain. The CDR3 extends over 15 amino acids. Per the germline V gene, CDR1 is SGDLS and CDR2 is YYNGEE. Trimming shortened V by 0 bases and J by 3 bases, and 13 bases separated the two germline ends. Written as DNA, the CDR3 is TGTGCCAGCAGCGTAGAGGGTGTAGGAAACTACGAGCAGTACTTC. It yields the protein CASSVEGVGNYEQYF.

This clonotype was seen repeatedly, ten times or more. As DNA, the CDR3 is TGTGCCAGCTCACCACGGGGGCACAGGGGAGAGCAGTACTTC. It is translated as CASSPRGHRGEQYF. The chain uses TRBV18 and TRBJ2-7; 7 bases map to TRBD1. V was clipped by 1 base and J by 7 bases; unmatched bases: 7. The V gene's germline CDR1 is KGHSH and CDR2 LQKENI. CDR3 length: 14 residues.

The chain recombines TRBV6-1 with TRBJ1-1; no definite D call. V was pared by 1 base and J by 0 bases, with 9 bases between. Germline V gives CDR1 MNHNS, CDR2 SASEGT. The CDR3 is 15 residues long. In DNA, the CDR3 is TGTGCCAGCAGTGAAGTAGGCCTCATGAACACTGAAGCTTTCTTT. This sequence encodes CASSEVGLMNTEAFF.

This sequence joins TRBV5-1 and TRBJ2-5; 7 nucleotides align to TRBD1. The CDR3 length is 15 residues. Germline V gene lookup returns CDR1 SGHRS and CDR2 YFSETQ. The J segment lost 0 bases and the V segment lost 4 bases, leaving 6 bases of the junction unmatched. DNA of the CDR3: TGCGCCAGCAGCCGAGCCGGGACAGACCAAGAGACCCAGTACTTC. Protein: CASSRAGTDQETQYF.

This sequence joins TRBV14 and TRBJ2-7; 7 bases align to TRBD2. There are 15 residues in the CDR3. The junction had 9 bases not matched to a gene; V was cut back by 6 bases and J by 1 base. Germline lookup yields CDR1 SGHDN and CDR2 FVKESK. The CDR3 nucleotides are TGTGCCAGCAGTGGACTAGGGGTAAAATCCTACGAGCAGTACTTC. Protein: CASSGLGVKSYEQYF.

This clonotype was picked up a small number of times. The chain couples TRBV7-9 to TRBJ1-1; D is unresolved. This CDR3 spans 13 amino acids. Germline CDR1 and CDR2: SEHNR and FQNEAQ (reference sequence). With 6 bases removed from V and 7 bases from J, the gap between germline ends came to 15 bases. Here the CDR3 reads CASSFTRTNEAFF. CDR3 bases: TGTGCCAGCAGTTTTACACGCACAAATGAAGCTTTCTTT. Full variable domain (missing parts from reference TRBV7-9 and TRBJ1-1): DTGVSQNPRHKITKRGQNVTFRCDPISEHNRLYWYRQTLGQGPEFLTYFQNEAQLEKSRLLSDRFSAERPKGSFSTLEIQRTEQGDSAMYLCASSFTRTNEAFFGQGTRLTVV.

This clonotype was recorded a few times. The J gene is TRBJ2-3, the V gene TRBV12-3 or TRBV12-4; no definite D call. Trimming removed 5 bases at V and 3 bases at J, with 9 bases between. The CDR3 runs 13 residues. The CDR3 loop reads CASSHDRTDTQYF. The CDR3 DNA sequence: TGTGCCAGCAGTCACGACCGTACAGATACGCAGTATTTT.